The clone carrying this TCR beta chain has more than one count but fewer than ten. The entry originates in a study of patients and donors after allogeneic stem cell transplantation. TCRdb reprocessed the RT-PCR reads with MiXCR, giving one entry per CDR3 protein. The sample has approximately 61,000 distinct CDR3 sequences; about an eighth are singletons. V lost 1 base and J lost 3, with 16 bases in between. The CDR3 spans 16 residues. Germline values: CDR1 LGHNA, CDR2 YNFKEQ. This clonotype was sampled from a human donor who was either an allogeneic HSCT recipient or a stem cell or donor lymphocyte infusion donor (not recorded which). It is not recorded whose cells these are; they may come from a transplant donor. The gene calls are TRBV4-2 and TRBJ2-7; no clear D. Sequences were obtained from blood, either unsorted or a sorted T cell fraction (not recorded which). This CDR3 is CASSQVLDDMLYEQYF. CDR3 bases: TGTGCCAGCAGCCAAGTCCTGGACGACATGCTCTACGAGCAGTACTTC.